This T cell receptor beta chain was captured by sequencing in a study of human T cells and chemical hapten exposure. About the study: Investigators sensitized about 2 cm by about 2 cm of upper inner arm skin with 2% DPC. Scalp application of diphenylcyclopropenone was performed weekly in patients across the entire approximately 23-week study.

Study observations and caveats: Expanded TCRs clustered into significantly more large CDR3 similarity groups than controls, the analysis revealed.

As to time point: patch test 2, 6 weeks after DPC sensitization. Treatment noted: therapeutic diphenylcyclopropenone sensitization with weekly scalp DPC. The authors' total RNA extraction used unfractionated whole blood. For this clonotype: Its matching antigen is unknown.

In TCRdb, the RACE reads were re-called with MiXCR into one record per CDR3 protein. The sample shows fewer than 85,000 distinct CDR3 sequences, 9.5% to 13% of them seen only once. Germline CDR1 SGHRS, CDR2 YFSETQ. Trimming at V came to 0 bases and at J to 5 bases, leaving 6 bases not matched to a gene. This CDR3 comprises 16 residues. This TCR was sampled from a woman between 25 and 40 years old with alopecia areata. Some clones in this sample may be carry-over from other donors' samples. The genes are TRBV5-1 and TRBJ2-3; the match to TRBD2 covers 10 bases. The sample here was whole blood, taken in connection with sensitization to the hapten diphenylcyclopropenone (DPC). The CDR3 DNA is TGCGCCAGCAGCTTGGTGCTAGCGGGAGTTGGAGATACGCAGTATTTT. Encoded protein: CASSLVLAGVGDTQYF.